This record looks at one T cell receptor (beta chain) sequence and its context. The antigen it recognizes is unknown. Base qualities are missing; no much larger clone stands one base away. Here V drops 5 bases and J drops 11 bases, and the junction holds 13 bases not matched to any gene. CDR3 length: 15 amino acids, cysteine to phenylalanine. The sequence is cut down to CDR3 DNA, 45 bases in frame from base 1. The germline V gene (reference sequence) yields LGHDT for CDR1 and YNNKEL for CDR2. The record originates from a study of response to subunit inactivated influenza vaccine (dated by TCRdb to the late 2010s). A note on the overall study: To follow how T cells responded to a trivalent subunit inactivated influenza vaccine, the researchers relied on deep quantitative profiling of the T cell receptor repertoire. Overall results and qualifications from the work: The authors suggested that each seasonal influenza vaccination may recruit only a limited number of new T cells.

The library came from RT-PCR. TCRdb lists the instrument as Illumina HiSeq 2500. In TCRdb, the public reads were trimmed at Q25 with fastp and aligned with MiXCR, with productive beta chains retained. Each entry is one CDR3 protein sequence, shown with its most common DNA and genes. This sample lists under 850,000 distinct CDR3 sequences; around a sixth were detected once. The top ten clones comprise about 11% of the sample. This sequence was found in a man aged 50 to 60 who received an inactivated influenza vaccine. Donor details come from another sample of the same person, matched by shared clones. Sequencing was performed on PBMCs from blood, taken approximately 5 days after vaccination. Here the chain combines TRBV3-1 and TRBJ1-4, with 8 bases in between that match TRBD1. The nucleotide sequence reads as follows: TGTGCCAGCAGCAATACCGGGACAGGTTACGAGAAACTGTTTTTT. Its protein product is CASSNTGTGYEKLFF.